This is a list of T cell receptor beta chains from one sample in a study of blood T cell repertoires in COVID-19. Only in-frame clones appear in the TCRdb table, and some are missing; sequencing was by immunoSEQ multiplex PCR. This sample yields 200,000 or so clones, of which 82% are seen a single time; about 6.9% belongs to the top ten. Sample: peripheral blood. These receptors originate from a human donor with acute or convalescent COVID-19. The donor label of this sample is uncertain. Both conserved end residues are part of each CDR3. Each record gives: J gene, clone size, D gene, V gene, CDR3 protein, CDR3 DNA. The D gene is left open where the match is weak. Only some rows state a clone size, as once, few, many or a class for expanded clones.

TRBJ2-1 | few | TRBD2 | TRBV5-1 | CASSLVSSGSQFF | TGCGCCAGCAGCTTGGTGTCTAGCGGGAGTCAGTTCTTC
TRBJ2-5 | NA | TRBD1 | TRBV19 | CASSIPTGGSKETQYF | TGTGCCAGTAGTATCCCGACAGGGGGCTCAAAAGAGACCCAGTACTTC
TRBJ2-3 | NA | NA | TRBV7-9 | CASSLMGGMSGTDTQYF | TGTGCCAGCAGCTTAATGGGGGGAATGTCTGGCACAGATACGCAGTATTTT
TRBJ2-1 | NA | TRBD2 | TRBV18 | CASSPQLAGRDEQFF | TGTGCCAGCTCACCACAACTAGCGGGAAGGGATGAGCAGTTCTTC
TRBJ1-2 | NA | NA | TRBV12-3/TRBV12-4 | CASSYRDGYTF | TGTGCCAGCAGTTACAGGGACGGCTACACCTTC
TRBJ2-2 | once | NA | TRBV12-3/TRBV12-4 | CASSNRQSGELFF | TGTGCCAGCAGTAACCGACAGTCCGGGGAGCTGTTTTTT
TRBJ2-3 | NA | TRBD1 | TRBV12-3/TRBV12-4 | CASSLGGTGTQYF | TGTGCCAGCAGTTTAGGTGGGACAGGTACGCAGTATTTT
TRBJ2-1 | few | NA | TRBV7-9 | CASSPPSDEQFF | TGTGCCAGCAGTCCACCCTCGGATGAGCAGTTCTTC
TRBJ2-3 | NA | NA | TRBV12-3/TRBV12-4 | CASSLARADTQYF | TGTGCCAGCAGTTTGGCCCGGGCAGATACGCAGTATTTT
TRBJ2-1 | NA | NA | TRBV5-1 | CASGRDNPTNEQFF | TGCGCCAGCGGCCGGGACAATCCGACCAATGAGCAGTTCTTC
TRBJ1-4 | NA | NA | TRBV5-1 | CASSLSGGYGEKLFF | TGCGCCAGCAGCTTATCGGGGGGGTACGGTGAAAAACTGTTTTTT
TRBJ1-1 | NA | NA | TRBV5-4 | CAMQFNTEAFF | TGTGCCATGCAGTTTAACACTGAAGCTTTCTTT
TRBJ2-7 | NA | NA | TRBV3-1/TRBV3-2 | CASSQDLPQQQVF | TGTGCCAGCAGCCAAGATCTGCCTCAACAACAAGTATTC
TRBJ2-5 | NA | TRBD2 | TRBV5-4 | CASSPGLAGRGQETQYF | TGTGCCAGCAGCCCAGGACTAGCGGGAAGGGGCCAAGAGACCCAGTACTTC
TRBJ2-7 | NA | NA | TRBV10-3 | CAIRTGSTYEQYF | TGTGCCATCAGGACAGGTAGCACCTACGAGCAGTACTTC
TRBJ2-2 | NA | TRBD2 | TRBV24-1 | CATSSAGGVTGELFF | TGTGCCACCAGTTCGGCGGGAGGGGTCACCGGGGAGCTGTTTTTT
TRBJ1-2 | NA | NA | TRBV19 | CASSGPLSASYGYTF | TGTGCCAGTAGTGGCCCACTAAGCGCCAGCTATGGCTACACCTTC
TRBJ1-4 | NA | NA | TRBV7-2 | CASSTSLEEKLFF | TGTGCCAGCAGCACCAGCCTAGAGGAAAAACTGTTTTTT
TRBJ2-3 | NA | TRBD2 | TRBV11-3 | CASSTRGGRASDTQYF | TGTGCCAGCAGCACCCGGGGGGGGAGGGCCTCAGATACGCAGTATTTT
TRBJ1-2 | NA | NA | TRBV19 | CASRPILGANYGYTF | TGTGCCAGTAGACCGATACTTGGAGCTAACTATGGCTACACCTTC
TRBJ2-2 | once | TRBD2 | TRBV30 | CAWKGLAETGELFF | TGTGCCTGGAAGGGACTAGCAGAAACCGGGGAGCTGTTTTTT
TRBJ2-1 | NA | TRBD2 | TRBV11-3 | CASSLGHAGGNNEQFF | TGTGCCAGCAGCTTAGGTCATGCGGGAGGTAATAATGAGCAGTTCTTC
TRBJ1-2 | few | TRBD1 | TRBV24-1 | CATSDETGKGYTF | TGTGCCACCAGTGATGAGACAGGGAAAGGCTACACCTTC
TRBJ2-1 | NA | NA | TRBV7-2 | CASSLVASSASAYNEQFF | TGTGCCAGCAGCTTAGTGGCCTCTAGCGCCTCGGCCTACAATGAGCAGTTCTTC
TRBJ2-3 | NA | TRBD1 | TRBV7-9 | CASSFTGTGGAEADTQYF | TGTGCCAGCAGCTTCACCGGGACAGGGGGCGCAGAGGCAGATACGCAGTATTTT
TRBJ1-6 | NA | NA | TRBV7-5 | CVRSKGQRSSYNSPLHF | TGTGTCAGAAGCAAAGGACAGCGAAGCTCCTATAATTCACCCCTCCACTTT
TRBJ1-5 | NA | NA | TRBV5-4 | CASSLEPGNQPQHF | TGTGCCAGCAGCTTGGAGCCGGGAAACCAGCCCCAGCATTTT
TRBJ1-5 | once | NA | TRBV5-8 | CASSHAKQGQPQHF | TGTGCCAGCAGCCACGCCAAACAGGGTCAGCCCCAGCATTTT
TRBJ1-1 | NA | NA | TRBV27 | CASSPTLLGNTEAFF | TGTGCCAGCAGTCCAACGCTTCTAGGGAACACTGAAGCTTTCTTT
TRBJ1-5 | NA | NA | TRBV27 | CASSPLRSNQPQHF | TGTGCCAGCAGTCCCCTGAGAAGCAATCAGCCCCAGCATTTT
TRBJ2-2 | NA | TRBD2 | TRBV5-4 | CASRIAGGADTGELFF | TGTGCCTCCCGGATAGCGGGAGGTGCGGACACCGGGGAGCTGTTTTTT
TRBJ2-7 | NA | NA | TRBV3-1/TRBV3-2 | CASSPKSPENF | TGTGCCAGCAGCCCCAAGAGTCCCGAGAACTTC
TRBJ1-4 | NA | NA | TRBV6-4 | CASRDTGKTNEKLFF | TGTGCCAGCAGGGACACAGGGAAGACTAATGAAAAACTGTTTTTT
TRBJ1-5 | NA | NA | TRBV19 | CASSINGNQPQHF | TGTGCCAGTAGTATAAACGGGAATCAGCCCCAGCATTTT
TRBJ2-1 | NA | TRBD2 | TRBV7-6 | CASSSLLAGTYNEQFF | TGTGCCAGCAGCTCCCTACTAGCGGGGACCTACAATGAGCAGTTCTTC
TRBJ2-5 | NA | NA | TRBV5-5 | CASSPFSGKQETQYF | TGTGCCAGCAGCCCATTCAGCGGAAAGCAAGAGACCCAGTACTTC
TRBJ2-1 | NA | TRBD2 | TRBV5-1 | CASSETGTSGSEQFF | TGCGCCAGCAGCGAAACCGGGACTAGCGGGTCTGAGCAGTTCTTC
TRBJ2-3 | NA | TRBD1 | TRBV29-1 | CSVGQGTDTQYF | TGCAGCGTCGGACAGGGCACAGATACGCAGTATTTT
TRBJ1-5 | NA | NA | TRBV19 | CASSPISGLLNQPQHF | TGTGCCAGTAGTCCAATATCCGGACTGCTCAATCAGCCCCAGCATTTT
TRBJ2-2 | NA | TRBD2 | TRBV19 | CASTREGTNTGELFF | TGTGCCAGTACCCGGGAGGGAACGAACACCGGGGAGCTGTTTTTT
TRBJ1-4 | NA | TRBD1 | TRBV24-1 | CATSDAGQGDEKLFF | TGTGCCACCAGTGATGCGGGACAGGGAGACGAAAAACTGTTTTTT
TRBJ2-3 | NA | TRBD1 | TRBV19 | CASSIGTGVDTQYF | TGTGCCAGTAGTATAGGGACAGGGGTAGATACGCAGTATTTT
TRBJ1-5 | NA | NA | TRBV19 | CASSIGMGLQNQPQHF | TGTGCCAGTAGTATAGGGATGGGACTTCAGAATCAGCCCCAGCATTTT